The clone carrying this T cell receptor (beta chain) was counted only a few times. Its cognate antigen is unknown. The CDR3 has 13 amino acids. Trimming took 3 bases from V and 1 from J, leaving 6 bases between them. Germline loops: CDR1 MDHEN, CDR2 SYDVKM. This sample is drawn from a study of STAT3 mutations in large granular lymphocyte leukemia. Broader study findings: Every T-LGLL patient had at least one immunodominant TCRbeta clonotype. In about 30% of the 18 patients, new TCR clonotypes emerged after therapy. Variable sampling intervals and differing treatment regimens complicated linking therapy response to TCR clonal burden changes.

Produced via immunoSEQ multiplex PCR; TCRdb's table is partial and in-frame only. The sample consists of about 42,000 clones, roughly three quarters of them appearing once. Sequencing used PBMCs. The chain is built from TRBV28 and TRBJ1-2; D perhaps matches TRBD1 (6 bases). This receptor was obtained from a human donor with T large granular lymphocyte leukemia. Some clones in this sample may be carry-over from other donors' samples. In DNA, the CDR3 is TGTGCCAGCAGTTTGGACAGTAACTATGGCTACACCTTC. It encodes CASSLDSNYGYTF.